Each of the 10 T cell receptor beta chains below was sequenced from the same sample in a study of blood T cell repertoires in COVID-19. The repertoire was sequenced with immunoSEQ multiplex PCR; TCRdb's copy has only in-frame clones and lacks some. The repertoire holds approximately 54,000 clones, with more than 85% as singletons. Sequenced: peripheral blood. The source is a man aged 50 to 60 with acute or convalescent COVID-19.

DNA for the CDR3: TGTGCCAGCAGCTTGGGGGGACTAGCGGTCGAGCAGTACTTC. Translated: CASSLGGLAVEQYF. The V call is TRBV7-9, the J call TRBJ2-7; 11 nucleotides line up with TRBD2. CDR1 and CDR2 (germline): SEHNR, FQNEAQ (reference sequence). The length of the CDR3 is 14 residues. V dropped 3 bases and J dropped 6; count of bases not matched to a gene: 4. Complete variable domain (other parts from reference TRBV7-9 and TRBJ2-7): DTGVSQNPRHKITKRGQNVTFRCDPISEHNRLYWYRQTLGQGPEFLTYFQNEAQLEKSRLLSDRFSAERPKGSFSTLEIQRTEQGDSAMYLCASSLGGLAVEQYFGPGTRLTVT.

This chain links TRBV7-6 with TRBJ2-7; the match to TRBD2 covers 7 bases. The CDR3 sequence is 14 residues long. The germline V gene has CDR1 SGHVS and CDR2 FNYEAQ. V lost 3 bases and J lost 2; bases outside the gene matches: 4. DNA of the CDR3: TGTGCCAGCAGCTTCAGCGGGGCTACCTACGAGCAGTACTTC. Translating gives CASSFSGATYEQYF.

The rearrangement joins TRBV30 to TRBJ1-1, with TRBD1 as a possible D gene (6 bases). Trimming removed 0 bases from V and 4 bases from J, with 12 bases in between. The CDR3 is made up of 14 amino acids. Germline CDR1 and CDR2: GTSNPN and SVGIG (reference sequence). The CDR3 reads CAWSVVRGGTEAFF. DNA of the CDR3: TGTGCCTGGAGTGTAGTCAGGGGCGGCACTGAAGCTTTCTTT. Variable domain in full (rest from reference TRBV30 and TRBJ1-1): SQTIHQWPATLVQPVGSPLSLECTVEGTSNPNLYWYRQAAGRGLQLLFYSVGIGQISSEVPQNLSASRPQDRQFILSSKKLLLSDSGFYLCAWSVVRGGTEAFFGQGTRLTVV.

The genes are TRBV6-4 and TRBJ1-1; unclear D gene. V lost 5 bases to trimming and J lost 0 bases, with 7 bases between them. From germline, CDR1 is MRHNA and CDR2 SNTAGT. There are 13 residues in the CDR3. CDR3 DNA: TGTGCCAGCAGTCTACTATTGAACACTGAAGCTTTCTTT. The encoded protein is CASSLLLNTEAFF.

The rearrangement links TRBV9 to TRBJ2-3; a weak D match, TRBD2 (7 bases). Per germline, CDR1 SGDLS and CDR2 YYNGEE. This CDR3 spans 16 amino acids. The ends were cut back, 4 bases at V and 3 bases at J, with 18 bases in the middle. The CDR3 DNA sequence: TGTGCCAGCAGCTCCTCGGGGGGCGGGACGACAGATACGCAGTATTTT. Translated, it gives CASSSSGGGTTDTQYF.

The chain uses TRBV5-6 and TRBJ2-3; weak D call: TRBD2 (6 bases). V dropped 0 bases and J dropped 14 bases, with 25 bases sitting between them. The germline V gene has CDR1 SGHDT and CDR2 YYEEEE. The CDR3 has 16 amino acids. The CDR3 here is CASSLGLGLLFPGWYF. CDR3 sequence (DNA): TGTGCCAGCAGCTTGGGCCTGGGACTTCTATTCCCCGGGTGGTATTTT.

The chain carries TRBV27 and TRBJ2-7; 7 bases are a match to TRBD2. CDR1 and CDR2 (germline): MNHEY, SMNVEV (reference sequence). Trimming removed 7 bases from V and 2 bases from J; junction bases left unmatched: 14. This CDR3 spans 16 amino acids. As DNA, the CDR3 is TGTGCCAGCACCTCCATTATCGGCGGACTAGCCTACGAGCAGTACTTC. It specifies CASTSIIGGLAYEQYF.

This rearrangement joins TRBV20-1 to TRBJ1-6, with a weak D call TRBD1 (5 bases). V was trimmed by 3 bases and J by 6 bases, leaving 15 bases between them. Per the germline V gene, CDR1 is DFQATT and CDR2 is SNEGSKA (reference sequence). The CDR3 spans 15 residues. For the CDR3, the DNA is TGCAGTGCTAGTGCAGGGCAATTTTCTAATTCACCCCTCCACTTT. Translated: CSASAGQFSNSPLHF.

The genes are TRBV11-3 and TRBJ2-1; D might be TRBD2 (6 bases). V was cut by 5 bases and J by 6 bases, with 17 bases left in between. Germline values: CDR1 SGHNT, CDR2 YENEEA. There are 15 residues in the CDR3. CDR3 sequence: CASSPRRGRSNEQFF. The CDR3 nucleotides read TGTGCCAGCAGCCCCAGGAGGGGACGGTCCAATGAGCAGTTCTTC.

In DNA form, the CDR3 reads TGTGCCAGCAGTCCAACAGGACTAGCGGGAGTTGAGACCCAGTACTTC. Translation: CASSPTGLAGVETQYF. The genes are TRBV27 and TRBJ2-5; 13 nucleotides agree with TRBD2. V was clipped by 5 bases and J by 5 bases; unmatched bases: 8. CDR1 MNHEY and CDR2 SMNVEV come from the germline V gene (reference sequence). The length of the CDR3 is 16 residues.